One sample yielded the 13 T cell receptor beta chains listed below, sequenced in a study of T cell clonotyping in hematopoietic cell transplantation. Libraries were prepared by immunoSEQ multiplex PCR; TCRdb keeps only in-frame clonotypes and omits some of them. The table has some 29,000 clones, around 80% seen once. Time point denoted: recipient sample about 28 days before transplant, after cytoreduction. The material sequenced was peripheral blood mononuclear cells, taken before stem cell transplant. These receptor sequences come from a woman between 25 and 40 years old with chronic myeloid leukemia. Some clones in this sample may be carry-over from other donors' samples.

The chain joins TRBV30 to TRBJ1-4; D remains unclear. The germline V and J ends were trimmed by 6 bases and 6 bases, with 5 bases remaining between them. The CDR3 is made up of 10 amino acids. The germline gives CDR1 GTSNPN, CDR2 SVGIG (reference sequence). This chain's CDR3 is CACGYEKLFF. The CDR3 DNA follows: TGTGCCTGCGGGTATGAAAAACTGTTTTTT.

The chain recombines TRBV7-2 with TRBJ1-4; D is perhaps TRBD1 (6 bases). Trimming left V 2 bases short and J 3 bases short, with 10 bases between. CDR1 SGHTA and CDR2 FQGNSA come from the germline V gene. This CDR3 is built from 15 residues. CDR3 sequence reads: CASSLTGPPNEKLFF. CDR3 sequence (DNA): TGTGCCAGCAGCTTAACAGGGCCACCTAATGAAAAACTGTTTTTT.

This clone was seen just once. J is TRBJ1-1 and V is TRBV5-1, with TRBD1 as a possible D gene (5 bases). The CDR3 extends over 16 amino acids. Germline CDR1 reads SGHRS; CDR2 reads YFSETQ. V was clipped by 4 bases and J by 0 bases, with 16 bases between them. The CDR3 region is CASSQRQLGLNTEAFF. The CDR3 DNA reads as TGCGCCAGCAGCCAAAGACAGCTAGGACTGAACACTGAAGCTTTCTTT.

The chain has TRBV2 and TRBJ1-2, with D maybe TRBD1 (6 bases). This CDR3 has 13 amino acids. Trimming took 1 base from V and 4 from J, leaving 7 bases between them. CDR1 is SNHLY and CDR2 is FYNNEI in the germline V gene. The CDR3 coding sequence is TGTGCCAGCAGTGAAGGGACAGCCTATGGCTACACCTTC. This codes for CASSEGTAYGYTF.

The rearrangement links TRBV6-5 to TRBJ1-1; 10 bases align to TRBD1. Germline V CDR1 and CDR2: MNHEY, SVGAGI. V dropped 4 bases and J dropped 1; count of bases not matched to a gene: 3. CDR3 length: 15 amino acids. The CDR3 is CASSWTGGSNTEAFF. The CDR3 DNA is TGTGCCAGCAGTTGGACAGGGGGGTCGAACACTGAAGCTTTCTTT.

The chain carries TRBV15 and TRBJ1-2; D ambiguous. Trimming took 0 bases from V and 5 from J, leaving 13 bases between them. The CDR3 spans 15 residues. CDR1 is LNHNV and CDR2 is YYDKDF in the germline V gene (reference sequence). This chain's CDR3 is CATSRDTAQYYGYTF. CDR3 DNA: TGTGCCACCAGCAGAGACACAGCGCAATATTATGGCTACACCTTC.

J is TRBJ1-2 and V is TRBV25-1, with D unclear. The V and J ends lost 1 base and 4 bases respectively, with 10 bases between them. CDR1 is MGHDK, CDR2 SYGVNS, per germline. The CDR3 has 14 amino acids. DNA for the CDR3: TGTGCCAGCAGTGAATCCGTCCGATCCTATGGCTACACCTTC. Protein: CASSESVRSYGYTF.

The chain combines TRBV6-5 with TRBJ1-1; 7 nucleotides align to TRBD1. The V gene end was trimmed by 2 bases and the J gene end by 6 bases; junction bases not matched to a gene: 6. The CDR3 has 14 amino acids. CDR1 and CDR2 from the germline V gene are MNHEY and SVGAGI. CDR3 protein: CASSYQGGWAEAFF. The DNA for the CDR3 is TGTGCCAGCAGTTACCAAGGGGGCTGGGCTGAAGCTTTCTTT.

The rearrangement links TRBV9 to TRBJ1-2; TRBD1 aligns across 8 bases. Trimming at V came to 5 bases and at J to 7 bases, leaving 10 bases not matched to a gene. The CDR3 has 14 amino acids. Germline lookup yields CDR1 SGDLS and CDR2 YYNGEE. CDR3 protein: CASRGDRTWGGYTF. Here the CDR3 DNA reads TGTGCCAGCAGAGGGGACAGGACTTGGGGTGGCTACACCTTC.

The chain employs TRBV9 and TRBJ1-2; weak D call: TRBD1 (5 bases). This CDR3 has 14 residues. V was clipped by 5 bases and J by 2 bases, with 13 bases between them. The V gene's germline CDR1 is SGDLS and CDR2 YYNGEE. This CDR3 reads CASSGQGENYGYTF. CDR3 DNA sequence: TGTGCCAGCAGTGGACAAGGGGAGAACTATGGCTACACCTTC.

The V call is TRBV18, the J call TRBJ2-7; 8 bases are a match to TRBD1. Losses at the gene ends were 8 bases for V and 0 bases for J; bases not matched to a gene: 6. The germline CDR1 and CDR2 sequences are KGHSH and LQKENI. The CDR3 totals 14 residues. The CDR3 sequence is CASARDRNSYEQYF. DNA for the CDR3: TGTGCCAGCGCCCGGGACAGGAACTCCTACGAGCAGTACTTC.

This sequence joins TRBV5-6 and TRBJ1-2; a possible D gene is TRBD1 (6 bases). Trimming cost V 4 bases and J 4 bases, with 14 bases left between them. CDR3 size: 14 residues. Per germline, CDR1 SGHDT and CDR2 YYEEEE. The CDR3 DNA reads TGTGCCAGCAGCCCTGAGGGGGGGGTCTATGGCTACACCTTC. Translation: CASSPEGGVYGYTF.

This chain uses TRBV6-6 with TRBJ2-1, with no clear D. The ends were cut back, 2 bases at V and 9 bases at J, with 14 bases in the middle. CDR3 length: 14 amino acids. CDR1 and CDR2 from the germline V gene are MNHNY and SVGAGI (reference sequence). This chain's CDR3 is CASSYPAESSEQFF. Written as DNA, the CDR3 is TGTGCCAGCAGTTACCCAGCTGAGAGCAGTGAGCAGTTCTTC.